This passage covers 14 T cell receptor beta chains from one sample sequenced in a study of blood T cell repertoires in COVID-19. Sequencing used immunoSEQ multiplex PCR; TCRdb keeps in-frame clones, though not all of them. The table includes 200,000 to 250,000 clones, approximately 89% detected once. The sample was PBMCs or T cells enriched from blood (not recorded which). These receptors all come from a woman in her twenties or thirties who had been exposed to COVID-19.

In this sample, this clone turned up once. The gene calls are TRBV2 and TRBJ1-6, with D tentatively TRBD1 (5 bases). Germline CDR1 is SNHLY and CDR2 is FYNNEI. Trimming removed 4 bases at V and 9 bases at J, with 10 bases between. This CDR3 is 13 amino acids long. CDR3 sequence (DNA): TGTGCCAGCAGTGGGACACTTTTTTCACCCCTCCACTTT. Amino acids: CASSGTLFSPLHF.

The rearrangement joins TRBV18 to TRBJ1-5; the match to TRBD1 covers 8 bases. This CDR3 has 16 residues. CDR1 is KGHSH, CDR2 LQKENI, per germline. V gave up 5 bases and J gave up 1 base; unmatched junction bases: 7. The CDR3 DNA reads TGTGCCAGCTCAGGACAGGGTATGGGCAGCAATCAGCCCCAGCATTTT. The encoded protein is CASSGQGMGSNQPQHF.

J is TRBJ2-5 and V is TRBV12-3 or TRBV12-4, with D uncertain. CDR3 length equals 13 residues. V dropped 3 bases and J dropped 4 bases, with 9 bases sitting between them. CDR3 residues: CASSFGRPETQYF. The CDR3, as DNA: TGTGCCAGCAGTTTTGGCCGTCCAGAGACCCAGTACTTC.

The chain recombines TRBV5-1 with TRBJ2-5; TRBD1 is a possible D gene (10 bases). Germline loops: CDR1 SGHRS, CDR2 YFSETQ. Trimming left V 4 bases short and J 6 bases short, with 43 bases between. The CDR3 is made up of 23 amino acids. This CDR3 is CASSRERDRGQYGGRAGVKTQYF. The CDR3 bases are TGCGCCAGCAGCCGCGAACGGGACAGGGGACAATACGGCGGGAGGGCCGGGGTGAAGACCCAGTACTTC.

This chain connects TRBV14 to TRBJ2-5, with 8 nucleotides matching TRBD2. Germline CDR1 reads SGHDN; CDR2 reads FVKESK. The CDR3 is 18 amino acids. J lost 0 bases, V lost 3 bases, and 12 bases had no gene match. Written as DNA, the CDR3 is TGTGCCAGCAGCCACCGCCCTAGGACTAGCTATCACCAAGAGACCCAGTACTTC. Translating gives CASSHRPRTSYHQETQYF.

The gene calls are TRBV21-1 and TRBJ2-2; TRBD2 was called by the table and not checked on the DNA. TRBV21-1 is reported as a pseudogene. The CDR3 covers 16 residues. The CDR3 loop is CATTLFNGGQAGELFF. In nucleotides, the CDR3 is TGTGCCACCACGCTTTTTAACGGAGGCCAGGCCGGGGAGCTGTTTTTT.

V usage is TRBV5-1 and J usage is TRBJ2-3; TRBD2 matches at 9 bases. The CDR3 totals 17 residues. Germline V lookup: CDR1 SGHRS, CDR2 YFSETQ. The J segment lost 4 bases and the V segment lost 1 base, leaving 10 bases of the junction unmatched. CDR3 sequence reads: CASSLWSSGIAADTQYF. For the CDR3, the DNA is TGCGCCAGCAGCTTGTGGTCTAGCGGGATAGCAGCAGATACGCAGTATTTT.

The chain recombines TRBV19 with TRBJ2-3, with D possibly TRBD2 on 6 matching bases. The V end lost 4 bases, the J end lost 0 bases, and 23 bases lay between the germline ends. The germline V gene encodes CDR1 LNHDA and CDR2 SQIVND (reference sequence). The length of the CDR3 is 19 residues. Written as DNA, the CDR3 is TGTGCCAGTAGTACCCCAGTCCCGGGACTTGGATCTAGCACAGATACGCAGTATTTT. This translates into CASSTPVPGLGSSTDTQYF.

The rearrangement uses TRBV5-5 and TRBJ1-5; no reliable D call. The ends were cut back, 7 bases at V and 1 base at J, with 15 bases in the middle. Looked up from germline, CDR1 is SGHKS and CDR2 is YYEKEE (reference sequence). CDR3 size: 15 residues. The CDR3 here is CASAPDWWSNQPQHF. Here the CDR3 DNA reads TGTGCCAGCGCACCGGACTGGTGGAGCAATCAGCCCCAGCATTTT. Variable domain in full (rest from reference TRBV5-5 and TRBJ1-5): DAGVTQSPTHLIKTRGQQVTLRCSPISGHKSVSWYQQVLGQGPQFIFQYYEKEERGRGNFPDRFSARQFPNYSSELNVNALLLGDSALYLCASAPDWWSNQPQHFGDGTRLSIL.

V gene TRBV18 combines with J gene TRBJ2-5, with TRBD1 matching over 8 bases. The CDR3 has 15 amino acids. Trimming removed 0 bases from V and 5 bases from J; junction bases left unmatched: 5. Per the germline V gene, CDR1 is KGHSH and CDR2 is LQKENI. CDR3 in amino acids: CASSPPTGVGETQYF. CDR3 DNA: TGTGCCAGCTCACCACCGACAGGGGTCGGGGAGACCCAGTACTTC.

V and J are TRBV2 and TRBJ2-3; 7 bases align to TRBD1. CDR1 and CDR2 (germline): SNHLY, FYNNEI. V gave up 5 bases and J gave up 3 bases; unmatched junction bases: 8. This CDR3 spans 15 amino acids. The CDR3: CASSTRQGGTDTQYF. The CDR3 DNA is TGTGCCAGCAGTACACGACAGGGTGGGACAGATACGCAGTATTTT.

The rearrangement links TRBV12-3 or TRBV12-4 to TRBJ1-5; D is perhaps TRBD1 (6 bases). V was pared by 4 bases and J by 5 bases, with 6 bases between. CDR3 length: 12 amino acids. The CDR3 DNA sequence: TGTGCCAGCAGTTCAGGGGATCAGCCCCAGCATTTT. Protein: CASSSGDQPQHF.

The genes are TRBV12-3 or TRBV12-4 and TRBJ1-2; D is ambiguous. The CDR3 spans 13 residues. The germline V and J ends were trimmed by 3 bases and 1 base, with 6 bases remaining between them. The DNA for the CDR3 is TGTGCCAGCAGTTTTCTACTTAACTATGGCTACACCTTC. This translates into CASSFLLNYGYTF.

The chain uses TRBV7-8 and TRBJ2-7; 11 bases are a match to TRBD2. The CDR3 consists of 18 residues. V lost 8 bases to trimming and J lost 0 bases; unmatched junction nucleotides: 15. Looked up from germline, CDR1 is SGHVS and CDR2 is FQNEAQ. CDR3 region: CASRGGLAEPQSSYEQYF. DNA for the CDR3: TGTGCCAGCCGGGGGGGACTAGCGGAGCCCCAAAGCTCCTACGAGCAGTACTTC.